One and the same sample provided the 3 T cell receptor beta chains below, sequenced in a study of blood T cell repertoires in COVID-19. Some clones are missing from TCRdb's copy, which holds only in-frame ones; the method was immunoSEQ multiplex PCR. This table has around 50,000 clones, more than 65% appearing once. Input material: peripheral blood. Every receptor here comes from a human donor in a cohort sampled during active COVID-19.

V usage is TRBV10-2 and J usage is TRBJ1-5; D ambiguous. CDR1 and CDR2 from the germline V gene are WSHSY and SAAADI. Trimming stripped 6 bases from V and 7 bases from J, with 10 bases between. This CDR3 contains 12 residues. In nucleotides, the CDR3 is TGCGCCAGCAGAGCGAACGGGCAGCCCCAGCATTTT. This encodes CASRANGQPQHF.

The rearrangement uses TRBV4-2 and TRBJ2-3, with D tentatively TRBD2 (6 bases). The germline V gene encodes CDR1 LGHNA and CDR2 YNFKEQ. The CDR3 runs 15 residues. V lost 4 bases to trimming and J lost 5 bases, with 16 bases between them. In DNA form, the CDR3 reads TGTGCCAGCAGCCCGGGTGGAGGGGTGAAAGATACGCAGTATTTT. It codes for CASSPGGGVKDTQYF.

Written as DNA, the CDR3 is TGCGCCAGCAGCCGTCGGGGTAAAACTGAAGCTTTCTTT. Translating it yields CASSRRGKTEAFF. The chain carries TRBV4-3 and TRBJ1-1; D gene unclear. The CDR3 consists of 13 residues. Germline V gene lookup returns CDR1 LGHNA and CDR2 YSLEER. V shed 4 bases and J shed 5 bases, with 11 bases lying between them.